The 21 T cell receptor beta chains reported below all come from one sample, sequenced in a study of radiotherapy plus CTLA-4 blockade in lung cancer. TCRdb's copy holds only in-frame clones and misses some; the assay was immunoSEQ multiplex PCR. The sample yields tens of thousands of clones, roughly 76% seen once. This material consisted of peripheral blood, taken from a patient treated with radiotherapy plus ipilimumab. These TCRs come from a human donor with non-small cell lung cancer who had a complete response to radiotherapy plus ipilimumab.

This clone was recorded a few times. CDR3 in DNA: TGTGCCAGCAGCTTTCACCACGCGTACGAGCAGTACTTC. Amino acid sequence: CASSFHHAYEQYF. This rearrangement joins TRBV5-5 to TRBJ2-7; D is uncertain. Germline loops: CDR1 SGHKS, CDR2 YYEKEE (reference sequence). The V end lost 2 bases, the J end lost 4 bases, and 10 bases lay between the germline ends. This CDR3 is built from 13 residues. The complete variable domain, with remaining parts taken from reference TRBV5-5 and TRBJ2-7, reads DAGVTQSPTHLIKTRGQQVTLRCSPISGHKSVSWYQQVLGQGPQFIFQYYEKEERGRGNFPDRFSARQFPNYSSELNVNALLLGDSALYLCASSFHHAYEQYFGPGTRLTVT.

This sequence joins TRBV7-9 and TRBJ1-6; 8 nucleotides align to TRBD1. Looked up from germline, CDR1 is SEHNR and CDR2 is FQNEAQ (reference sequence). With V trimmed by 5 bases and J by 7 bases, 7 bases remained unmatched. The CDR3 covers 15 residues. The CDR3 DNA is TGTGCCAGCAGCATCGGGACAGGCCGAAATTCACCCCTCCACTTT. Its protein is CASSIGTGRNSPLHF. The complete variable domain, with remaining parts taken from reference TRBV7-9 and TRBJ1-6, reads DTGVSQNPRHKITKRGQNVTFRCDPISEHNRLYWYRQTLGQGPEFLTYFQNEAQLEKSRLLSDRFSAERPKGSFSTLEIQRTEQGDSAMYLCASSIGTGRNSPLHFGNGTRLTVT.

This clone was recorded once. The chain employs TRBV19 and TRBJ1-1, with D possibly TRBD1 on 6 matching bases. The V end was cut by 7 bases, the J end by 1 base, with 22 bases between. CDR3 size: 17 residues. The V gene's germline CDR1 is LNHDA and CDR2 SQIVND (reference sequence). CDR3: CASTPSVGQLGNTEAFF. The CDR3 bases are TGTGCCAGTACTCCATCGGTCGGACAGCTGGGGAACACTGAAGCTTTCTTT.

This chain uses TRBV28 with TRBJ1-2; D not resolved. Germline V gene lookup returns CDR1 MDHEN and CDR2 SYDVKM. V gave up 7 bases and J gave up 6 bases, with 24 bases separating them. This CDR3 comprises 16 residues. The CDR3 region has the DNA TGTGCCAGCAACTCAGCCGGTCCCAACTATGTAGATGGCTACACCTTC. It encodes CASNSAGPNYVDGYTF.

The chain has TRBV7-2 and TRBJ1-2, with D perhaps TRBD1 (6 bases). Trimming removed 6 bases at V and 1 base at J, with 18 bases between. The CDR3 spans 16 residues. Germline V gene sequence: CDR1 SGHTA, CDR2 FQGNSA. CDR3 in DNA: TGTGCCAGCAGTAAGAGGAGGGGGGGCGGTAACTATGGCTACACCTTC. The encoded protein is CASSKRRGGGNYGYTF.

The genes are TRBV5-8 and TRBJ1-2; D is unresolved. With 2 bases removed from V and 8 bases from J, the gap between germline ends came to 4 bases. The CDR3 extends over 10 amino acids. The germline V gene encodes CDR1 SGHTS and CDR2 YDEGEE. The CDR3 spells CASSFGGYTF. The CDR3 coding sequence is TGTGCCAGCAGCTTCGGGGGCTACACCTTC.

This clone was picked up one time. The rearrangement links TRBV11-3 to TRBJ1-1; D might be TRBD1 (5 bases). The germline V and J ends were trimmed by 3 bases and 6 bases, with 8 bases remaining between them. Germline CDR1 reads SGHNT; CDR2 reads YENEEA. This CDR3 has 12 amino acids. The CDR3 loop reads CASSFTGAEAFF. DNA of the CDR3: TGTGCCAGCAGCTTTACAGGTGCTGAAGCTTTCTTT. The variable domain in full, completed from reference TRBV11-3 and TRBJ1-1, reads EAGVVQSPRYKIIEKKQPVAFWCNPISGHNTLYWYLQNLGQGPELLIRYENEEAVDDSQLPKDRFSAERLKGVDSTLKIQPAELGDSAVYLCASSFTGAEAFFGQGTRLTVV.

The chain couples TRBV19 to TRBJ1-2; TRBD1 matches 8 bases. The CDR3 is made up of 15 amino acids. Germline V CDR1 and CDR2: LNHDA, SQIVND (reference sequence). Trimming at V came to 3 bases and at J to 8 bases, leaving 11 bases not matched to a gene. CDR3 protein: CASSIPGQGPRGYTF. DNA of the CDR3: TGTGCCAGTAGTATCCCCGGACAGGGCCCTCGCGGCTACACCTTC.

The chain links TRBV5-1 to TRBJ2-7; D unresolved. Germline assignment: CDR1 SGHRS and CDR2 YFSETQ. CDR3 length: 15 residues. V shed 0 bases and J shed 5 bases, with 15 bases lying between them. For the CDR3, the DNA is TGCGCCAGCAGCTTGGGGGCAGGTTTGGTCAACGAGCAGTACTTC. Translation: CASSLGAGLVNEQYF.

This clone was counted only a few times. The chain joins TRBV6-6 to TRBJ1-1, with D hard to call. The CDR3 covers 14 residues. The V and J ends lost 2 bases and 6 bases respectively, with 13 bases between them. Germline assignment: CDR1 MNHNY and CDR2 SVGAGI (reference sequence). The DNA for the CDR3 is TGTGCCAGCAGTTACGACGGGTCGTACGCTGAAGCTTTCTTT. Translating gives CASSYDGSYAEAFF.

The V gene is TRBV5-1, the J gene TRBJ1-4; 9 bases line up with TRBD1. The V and J ends lost 3 bases and 10 bases, in that order; junction bases with no gene match: 13. In germline, CDR1 is SGHRS, CDR2 YFSETQ. The CDR3 contains 16 residues. CDR3 in DNA: TGCGCCAGCAGCTCGCTTACAGGGGGCCGGGATGTAAAACTGTTTTTT. This sequence encodes CASSSLTGGRDVKLFF.

CDR3 sequence reads: CASSLGTGISTDTQYF. The CDR3 region has the DNA TGTGCCAGCAGCTTAGGTACAGGGATTAGCACAGATACGCAGTATTTT. The chain has TRBV7-2 and TRBJ2-3, with D perhaps TRBD1 (6 bases). This CDR3 is 16 amino acids long. Germline V CDR1 and CDR2: SGHTA, FQGNSA. V was pared by 1 base and J by 0 bases, with 11 bases between.

By sample fraction, this clone is medium-sized. The chain is built from TRBV6-1 and TRBJ1-2, with D possibly matching TRBD1 (5 bases). V was pared by 5 bases and J by 6 bases, with 10 bases between. The CDR3 runs 12 residues. CDR1 and CDR2 (germline): MNHNS, SASEGT. The chain's CDR3 is CASSSGGDGYTF. CDR3 sequence (DNA): TGTGCCAGCAGTTCCGGGGGGGATGGCTACACCTTC.

The V call is TRBV5-1, the J call TRBJ2-5; perhaps TRBD2 as D (5 bases). The CDR3 sequence is 16 residues long. CDR1 SGHRS and CDR2 YFSETQ come from the germline V gene. Trimming pared 3 bases from V and 2 bases from J, leaving 17 bases between. Written as DNA, the CDR3 is TGCGCCAGCAGCTCACGGAGGCAGGAGTTTCAAGAGACCCAGTACTTC. This codes for CASSSRRQEFQETQYF.

The rearrangement links TRBV7-7 to TRBJ2-5, with 8 bases identical to TRBD2. Germline V gives CDR1 SSHAT, CDR2 FNYEAQ (reference sequence). J gave up 2 bases and V 5 bases, and 7 bases lay outside the gene matches. This CDR3 is 15 amino acids long. The CDR3 spells CASSPGLAPQETQYF. As DNA, the CDR3 is TGTGCCAGCAGCCCTGGACTAGCCCCTCAAGAGACCCAGTACTTC.

This CDR3 reads CASSLMTGYEQYF. DNA for the CDR3: TGTGCCAGCAGTTTAATGACTGGCTACGAGCAGTACTTC. The chain links TRBV28 to TRBJ2-5; D unresolved. The J call could be wrong; TRBJ2-7 is a better fit for the DNA end. Per germline, CDR1 MDHEN and CDR2 SYDVKM. The CDR3 covers 13 residues.

CDR3 sequence: CASFHLQGSGQFF. In DNA, the CDR3 is TGTGCCAGCTTCCACTTACAGGGTTCTGGGCAGTTCTTC. The chain recombines TRBV6-1 with TRBJ2-1; tentatively, D is TRBD1 (6 bases). The CDR3 has 13 residues. V dropped 8 bases and J dropped 12 bases, with 20 bases sitting between them. The germline V gene encodes CDR1 MNHNS and CDR2 SASEGT.

This clone showed up just once. The chain couples TRBV2 to TRBJ1-1; TRBD1 matches 9 bases. Germline CDR1 and CDR2: SNHLY and FYNNEI. After removal of 6 bases from V and 0 bases from J, the junction contained 5 bases not matched to a gene. This CDR3 is built from 15 residues. CDR3 in amino acids: CASSVDRGLNTEAFF. Here the CDR3 DNA reads TGTGCCAGCAGCGTGGACAGGGGCCTGAACACTGAAGCTTTCTTT. The variable domain in full, with the rest retrieved from reference TRBV2 and TRBJ1-1, is EPEVTQTPSHQVTQMGQEVILRCVPISNHLYFYWYRQILGQKVEFLVSFYNNEISEKSEIFDDQFSVERPDGSNFTLKIRSTKLEDSAMYFCASSVDRGLNTEAFFGQGTRLTVV.

This clone was counted only a few times. The gene calls are TRBV28 and TRBJ1-2; D may be TRBD1 (5 bases). Germline CDR1 reads MDHEN; CDR2 reads SYDVKM. The V and J ends lost 6 bases and 7 bases respectively, with 15 bases between them. This CDR3 is built from 13 residues. The CDR3 spells CASRGRGPFGYTF. The CDR3 region has the DNA TGTGCCAGCAGAGGAAGGGGCCCATTTGGCTACACCTTC.

DNA of the CDR3: TGTGCCAGCAGTGAATTTCTTGGGTGGGACATATTCAATGAGCAGTTCTTC. Translating gives CASSEFLGWDIFNEQFF. The rearrangement joins TRBV6-1 to TRBJ2-1; possibly TRBD1 for D (6 bases). The CDR3 is made up of 17 amino acids. Per germline, CDR1 MNHNS and CDR2 SASEGT. Trimming took off 2 bases at V and 6 bases at J, with 20 bases between the two ends.

This clone was detected only once. The chain employs TRBV18 and TRBJ1-2; TRBD1 aligns across 7 bases. Germline lookup yields CDR1 KGHSH and CDR2 LQKENI. J lost 7 bases, V lost 4 bases, and 9 bases had no gene match. This CDR3 spans 14 amino acids. CDR3 in amino acids: CASSRDRDSPGYTF. The CDR3 DNA is TGTGCCAGCTCACGAGACAGGGACTCCCCTGGCTACACCTTC.